Below, one T cell receptor (beta chain) is given with its context. This CDR3 region has 12 residues. Looked up from germline, CDR1 is MNHEY and CDR2 is SVGEGT. Between the trimmed V and J ends, which lost 5 bases and 7 bases, there was a span of 9 bases. These data belong to a study of control samples from healthy donors and cancer patients. Only in-frame clones appear in the TCRdb table, and some are missing; sequencing was by immunoSEQ multiplex PCR. The repertoire holds approximately 170,000 clones, around 93% seen once, with 4.1% in the top ten. The rearrangement links TRBV6-2 or TRBV6-3 to TRBJ2-1, with D uncertain. The sequenced sample consisted of blood. This TCR was sampled from a woman in her sixties or seventies in good health. The CDR3 sequence: CASSPQENEQFF. CDR3 coding DNA: TGTGCCAGCAGTCCGCAGGAAAATGAGCAGTTCTTC.